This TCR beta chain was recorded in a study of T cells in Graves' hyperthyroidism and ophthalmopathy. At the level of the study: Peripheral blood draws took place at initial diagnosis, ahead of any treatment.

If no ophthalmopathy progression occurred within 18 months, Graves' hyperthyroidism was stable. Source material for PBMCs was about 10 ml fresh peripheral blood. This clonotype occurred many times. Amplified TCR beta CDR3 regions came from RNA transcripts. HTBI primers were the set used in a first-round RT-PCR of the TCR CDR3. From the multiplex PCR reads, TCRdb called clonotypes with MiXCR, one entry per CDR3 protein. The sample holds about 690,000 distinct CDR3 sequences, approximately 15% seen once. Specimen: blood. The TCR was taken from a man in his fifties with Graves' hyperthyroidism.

CDR3 nucleotide sequence: TGTGCCAGCATGGAGGCTAGCGGGTTTTACGAGCAGTACTTC. Its protein product is CASMEASGFYEQYF. The chain couples TRBV2 to TRBJ2-7; TRBD2 matches 8 bases. After removal of 7 bases from V and 4 bases from J, the junction contained 9 bases not matched to a gene. The germline gives CDR1 SNHLY, CDR2 FYNNEI. This CDR3 region has 14 residues.